These T cell receptor beta chains were read from a single sample in a study of blood T cells in healthy people across ages. MiXCR was run by TCRdb on the 5' RACE reads, yielding one entry per CDR3 protein. The table includes more than 800,000 distinct CDR3 sequences, under 30% detected once. Sequencing input: blood. All receptors derive from a woman older than 75 in good health. CDR3s include the opening cysteine and the closing phenylalanine or tryptophan.

V,J,CDR3
TRBV14,TRBJ2-7,CASSQDAAGLGEQYF
TRBV6-5,TRBJ1-4,CASSSAGAGEKLFF
TRBV29-1,TRBJ1-1,CSVGYGTEAFF
TRBV7-8,TRBJ1-5,CASRRGPGQPQHF
TRBV4-2,.,CASSPMRGGGETQYF
TRBV3-1,TRBJ1-2,CASSQIRSGQGPYGYTF
TRBV7-2,TRBJ2-7,CASSFQRGSYEQYF
TRBV4-3,TRBJ1-1,CASSQAPGALLPGEAFF
TRBV6-5,TRBJ1-6,CASSYSMAFSPLHF
TRBV11-2,TRBJ2-3,CASSLSWAGDTQYF